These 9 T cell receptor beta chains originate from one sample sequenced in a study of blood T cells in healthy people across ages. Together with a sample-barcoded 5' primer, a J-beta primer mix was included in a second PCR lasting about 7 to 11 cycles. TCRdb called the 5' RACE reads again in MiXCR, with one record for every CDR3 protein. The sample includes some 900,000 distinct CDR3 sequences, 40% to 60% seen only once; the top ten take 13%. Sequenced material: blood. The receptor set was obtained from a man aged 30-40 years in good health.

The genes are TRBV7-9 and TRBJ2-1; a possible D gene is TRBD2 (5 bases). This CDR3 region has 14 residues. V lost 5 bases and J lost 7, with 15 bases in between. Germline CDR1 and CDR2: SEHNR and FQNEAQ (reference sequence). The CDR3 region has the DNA TGTGCCAGCAGCCCCTCCGAGGAGGTTAATGAGCAGTTCTTC. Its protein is CASSPSEEVNEQFF.

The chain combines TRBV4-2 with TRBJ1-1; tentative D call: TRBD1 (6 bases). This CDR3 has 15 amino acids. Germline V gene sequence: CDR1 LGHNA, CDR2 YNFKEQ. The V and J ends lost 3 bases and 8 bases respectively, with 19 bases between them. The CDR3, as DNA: TGTGCCAGCAGCCAGCGCCAGGGACAAATTCGAGAAGCTTTCTTT. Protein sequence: CASSQRQGQIREAFF.

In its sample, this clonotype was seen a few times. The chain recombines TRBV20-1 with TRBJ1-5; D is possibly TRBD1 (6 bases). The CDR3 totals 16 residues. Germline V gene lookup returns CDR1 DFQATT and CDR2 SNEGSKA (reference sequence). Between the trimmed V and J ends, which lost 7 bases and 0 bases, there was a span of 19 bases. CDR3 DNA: TGCAGTGTCCCTACGGGTACAGGGTATAGCAATCAGCCCCAGCATTTT. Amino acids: CSVPTGTGYSNQPQHF.

The CDR3 nucleotides are TGTGCCAGCAGCCTGGCACTCGCTGAAGCTTTCTTT. Protein: CASSLALAEAFF. This sequence joins TRBV12-3 or TRBV12-4 and TRBJ1-1, with D unresolved. V lost 6 bases, J lost 6 bases, and 11 bases lay in between. The CDR3 spans 12 residues.

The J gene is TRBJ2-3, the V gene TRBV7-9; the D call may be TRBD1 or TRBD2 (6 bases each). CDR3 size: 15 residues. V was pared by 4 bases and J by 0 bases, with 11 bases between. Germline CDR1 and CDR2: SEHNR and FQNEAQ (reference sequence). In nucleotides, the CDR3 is TGTGCCAGCAGCTGGGGGGCTTATAGCACAGATACGCAGTATTTT. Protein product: CASSWGAYSTDTQYF. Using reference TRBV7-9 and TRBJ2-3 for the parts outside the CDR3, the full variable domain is DTGVSQNPRHKITKRGQNVTFRCDPISEHNRLYWYRQTLGQGPEFLTYFQNEAQLEKSRLLSDRFSAERPKGSFSTLEIQRTEQGDSAMYLCASSWGAYSTDTQYFGPGTRLTVL.

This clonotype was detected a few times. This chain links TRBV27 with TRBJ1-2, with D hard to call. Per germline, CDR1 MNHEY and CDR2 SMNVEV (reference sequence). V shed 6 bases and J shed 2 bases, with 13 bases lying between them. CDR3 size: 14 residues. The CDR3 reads CASSTARRNYGYTF. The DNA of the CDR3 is TGTGCCAGCAGCACAGCCAGGAGGAACTATGGCTACACCTTC.

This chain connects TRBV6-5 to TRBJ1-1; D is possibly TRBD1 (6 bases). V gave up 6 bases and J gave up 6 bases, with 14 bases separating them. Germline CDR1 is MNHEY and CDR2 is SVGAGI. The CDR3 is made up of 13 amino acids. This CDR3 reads CASSAPQGSEAFF. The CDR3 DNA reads TGTGCCAGCAGCGCTCCACAGGGCTCTGAAGCTTTCTTT.

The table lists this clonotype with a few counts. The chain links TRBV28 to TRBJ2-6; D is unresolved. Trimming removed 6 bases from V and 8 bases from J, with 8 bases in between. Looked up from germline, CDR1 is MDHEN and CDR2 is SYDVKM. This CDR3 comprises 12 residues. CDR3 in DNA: TGTGCCAGCAGCCTCCGCCCCAACGTCCTGACTTTC. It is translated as CASSLRPNVLTF.

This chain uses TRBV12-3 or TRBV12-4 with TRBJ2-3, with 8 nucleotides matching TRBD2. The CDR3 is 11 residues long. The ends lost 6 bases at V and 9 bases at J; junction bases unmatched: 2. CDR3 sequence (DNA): TGTGCCAGCAGGCGGGAGGCAACGCAGTATTTT. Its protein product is CASRREATQYF.